The 3 T cell receptor beta chains listed next were all sequenced from one sample in a study of blood T cell repertoires in COVID-19. The assay was immunoSEQ multiplex PCR, and TCRdb's table has in-frame clones only and misses some. The sample lists about 210,000 clones; 90% to 95% were seen once. The sample comprised peripheral blood. These receptors originate from a man between 25 and 39 years old with acute or convalescent COVID-19.

The V call is TRBV7-9, the J call TRBJ2-3; 9 nucleotides agree with TRBD1. This CDR3 is 15 amino acids long. The junction had 4 bases not matched to a gene; V was cut back by 4 bases and J by 2 bases. Germline-derived CDR1 and CDR2 are SEHNR and FQNEAQ (reference sequence). The CDR3 sequence is CASSSTGGITDTQYF. The CDR3 bases are TGTGCCAGCAGCTCGACAGGGGGGATCACAGATACGCAGTATTTT.

The chain couples TRBV7-2 to TRBJ2-2; 9 bases agree with TRBD2. Germline V gene lookup returns CDR1 SGHTA and CDR2 FQGNSA. The length of the CDR3 is 17 residues. After removal of 1 base from V and 4 bases from J, the junction contained 7 bases not matched to a gene. CDR3 coding DNA: TGTGCCAGCAGCTTAGTTTTCGCGGGGGGGCCCACCGGGGAGCTGTTTTTT. This codes for CASSLVFAGGPTGELFF.

This clone was observed a single time. This chain joins TRBV5-1 and TRBJ1-1; 8 bases map to TRBD1. The CDR3 runs 15 residues. Per the germline V gene, CDR1 is SGHRS and CDR2 is YFSETQ. V was clipped by 5 bases and J by 1 base; unmatched bases: 7. CDR3 in amino acids: CASSMTGQGNTEAFF. CDR3 DNA sequence: TGCGCCAGCAGTATGACAGGACAGGGGAACACTGAAGCTTTCTTT.